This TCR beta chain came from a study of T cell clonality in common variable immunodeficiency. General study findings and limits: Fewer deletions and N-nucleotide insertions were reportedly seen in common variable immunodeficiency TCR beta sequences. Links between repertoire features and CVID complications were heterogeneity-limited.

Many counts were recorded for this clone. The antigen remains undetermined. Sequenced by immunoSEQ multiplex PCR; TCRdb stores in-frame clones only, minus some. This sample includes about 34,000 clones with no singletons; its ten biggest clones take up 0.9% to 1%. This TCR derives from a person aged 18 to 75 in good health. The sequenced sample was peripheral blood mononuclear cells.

Here the CDR3 reads CASSYSPRIAGEDTQYF. CDR3 DNA, as far as it was read: TGTGCCAGCAGTTACTCGCCTCGAATAGCGGGAGAAGATACG. The chain combines TRBV6-2 or TRBV6-3 with TRBJ2-3, with 9 bases lining up with TRBD2. The read comes to an end 3 residues before the CDR3 does, leaving the germline J gene to fill in the end. The germline CDR1 and CDR2 sequences are MNHEY and SVGEGT. The CDR3 is 17 residues long. The J segment lost 5 bases and the V segment lost 0 bases, leaving 9 bases of the junction unmatched.